The TCR beta chain under discussion was sequenced for a study of blood T cell repertoires in COVID-19. On the study more broadly: Italy, Spain and the United States were the sources of the convalescent and acute COVID-19 samples. Nucleic acid was either cDNA or gDNA, and it came from T cells, B-cell-depleted T cells, or PBMCs.

Germline CDR1 reads KGHDR; CDR2 reads SFDVKD. Unmatched junction bases numbered 7, after V lost 5 bases and J lost 4 bases. This CDR3 comprises 17 residues. In the original processing: Amplification with reference gene primers provided the estimates of nucleated cell counts. Clones were sequenced by immunoSEQ multiplex PCR, and TCRdb holds only the in-frame ones, with some missing. Clone size and the V and J calls come from that table; the DNA yielded D and trimming. The table includes 200,000 or so clones, roughly four fifths detected once. Sequencing was done on a sample of peripheral blood. This TCR came from a human donor with acute or convalescent COVID-19. The donor label of this sample is uncertain. This sequence joins TRBV24-1 and TRBJ2-1; 13 bases match TRBD2. CDR3 region: CATSAAGTSGIYNEQFF. DNA of the CDR3: TGTGCCACCAGTGCTGCCGGGACTAGCGGGATATACAATGAGCAGTTCTTC.